These 29 T cell receptor beta chains were all obtained from the same sample, sequenced in a study of T-cell memory formation after mild COVID-19. TCRdb redid the calling of the 5' RACE reads with MiXCR, one entry per CDR3 protein. The repertoire consists of hundreds of thousands of distinct CDR3 sequences, with 15% occurring once and the leading ten covering 20% to 25%. Sequenced: PBMCs or a T cell subset sorted from them (not recorded which). The source of these receptors is a man younger than 30 who had mild COVID-19 (a few samples of this study predate the infection). Cell type and time point are not known.

This clonotype was seen more than once but under ten times. This chain connects TRBV20-1 to TRBJ2-1, with D maybe TRBD1 (7 bases). The germline CDR1 and CDR2 sequences are DFQATT and SNEGSKA (reference sequence). V was trimmed by 6 bases and J by 4 bases, leaving 16 bases between them. The CDR3 spans 14 residues. CDR3 bases: TGCAGTGCCGCGGAGGGGGCAAGATACAATGAGCAGTTCTTC. As protein: CSAAEGARYNEQFF.

This chain uses TRBV12-3 or TRBV12-4 with TRBJ2-3, with TRBD1 matching over 9 bases. The CDR3 loop spans 17 amino acids. The V and J ends lost 3 bases and 2 bases, in that order; junction bases with no gene match: 9. DNA of the CDR3: TGTGCCAGCAGTTTCCCTTCAGGGACAGGGCTCACAGATACGCAGTATTTT. It yields the protein CASSFPSGTGLTDTQYF.

There are many counts of this clonotype. The rearrangement uses TRBV5-1 and TRBJ1-1; possible D gene TRBD1, 5 bases. V was trimmed by 4 bases and J by 1 base, leaving 11 bases between them. Germline CDR1 SGHRS, CDR2 YFSETQ. The CDR3 covers 14 residues. The chain's CDR3 is CASSPGRPNTEAFF. The CDR3 region has the DNA TGCGCCAGCAGCCCGGGACGACCGAACACTGAAGCTTTCTTT.

The rearrangement links TRBV5-1 to TRBJ2-6; no reliable D call. The germline CDR1 and CDR2 sequences are SGHRS and YFSETQ. Trimming pared 6 bases from V and 2 bases from J, leaving 15 bases between. CDR3 length: 16 residues. The CDR3 protein is CASTPAVLAGANVLTF. Here the CDR3 DNA reads TGCGCCAGCACCCCCGCCGTGTTGGCTGGGGCCAACGTCCTGACTTTC.

This clonotype was counted between two and nine times. The chain recombines TRBV5-6 with TRBJ2-1, with no clear D. Trimming cost V 0 bases and J 0 bases, with 13 bases left between them. The CDR3 totals 17 residues. CDR1 is SGHDT, CDR2 YYEEEE, per germline. CDR3 loop: CASSLGIRPSSYNEQFF. In nucleotides, the CDR3 is TGTGCCAGCAGCTTGGGGATCCGCCCGAGCTCCTACAATGAGCAGTTCTTC.

This clonotype was recorded a few times. This chain uses TRBV14 with TRBJ2-1; the match to TRBD2 covers 7 bases. V lost 4 bases and J lost 9; bases outside the gene matches: 3. Germline V lookup: CDR1 SGHDN, CDR2 FVKESK. The CDR3 sequence is 12 residues long. The CDR3 region has the DNA TGTGCCAGCAGCCCGGGACTACTTGAGCAGTTCTTC. This gives the protein CASSPGLLEQFF.

The genes are TRBV4-1 and TRBJ2-5; possible D gene TRBD2, 6 bases. V lost 0 bases, J lost 3 bases, and 14 bases lay in between. The germline V gene encodes CDR1 MGHRA and CDR2 YSYEKL. The CDR3 totals 16 residues. The CDR3 bases are TGCGCCAGCAGCCAAGATAGAGGGCCGGGGGAAGAGACCCAGTACTTC. This encodes CASSQDRGPGEETQYF.

The chain combines TRBV5-4 with TRBJ2-3; 7 bases fit TRBD1. J was trimmed by 10 bases and V by 2 bases; bases with no gene match: 10. CDR3 length equals 14 residues. CDR1 and CDR2 from the germline V gene are SGHNT and YYREEE (reference sequence). The CDR3 spells CASSFPGGLEAQYF. The CDR3 nucleotides read TGTGCCAGCAGCTTTCCAGGGGGATTAGAGGCGCAGTATTTT.

V and J are TRBV28 and TRBJ1-1; the match to TRBD1 covers 9 bases. Germline lookup yields CDR1 MDHEN and CDR2 SYDVKM. The CDR3 length is 15 residues. The V and J ends lost 4 bases and 6 bases, in that order; junction bases with no gene match: 9. For the CDR3, the DNA is TGTGCCAGCAGTTCTTTCCCGGACAGGGGATCTGAAGCTTTCTTT. It yields the protein CASSSFPDRGSEAFF.

The chain links TRBV19 to TRBJ2-4; TRBD1 matches 7 bases. V lost 2 bases, J lost 8 bases, and 3 bases stayed unmatched. Germline CDR1 and CDR2: LNHDA and SQIVND (reference sequence). The CDR3 is 13 residues long. This CDR3 reads CASSIRQGDIQYF. The CDR3 nucleotides are TGTGCCAGTAGTATAAGGCAGGGGGACATTCAGTACTTC. The full variable domain, rest sourced from reference TRBV19 and TRBJ2-4, is DGGITQSPKYLFRKEGQNVTLSCEQNLNHDAMYWYRQDPGQGLRLIYYSQIVNDFQKGDIAEGYSVSREKKESFPLTVTSAQKNPTAFYLCASSIRQGDIQYFGAGTRLSVL.

This clonotype was detected once. CDR3 nucleotide sequence: TGCGCCAGCAGCCTCCGGGCGGATCGGGAGCTTTACACTGAAGCTTTCTTT. Amino acid sequence: CASSLRADRELYTEAFF. The gene calls are TRBV4-3 and TRBJ1-1; D unclear. Germline V gene data show CDR1 as LGHNA and CDR2 as YSLEER. Trimming removed 4 bases from V and 3 bases from J, with 21 bases in between. The CDR3 consists of 17 residues.

The chain couples TRBV5-1 to TRBJ1-6; 7 bases match TRBD1. CDR1 and CDR2 from the germline V gene are SGHRS and YFSETQ. V was pared by 9 bases and J by 5 bases, with 8 bases of the junction left unmatched. The CDR3 runs 14 residues. The CDR3 reads CATRQGTNNSPLHF. In nucleotides, the CDR3 is TGCGCCACCCGACAGGGTACTAATAATTCACCCCTCCACTTT. The variable domain in full, with the rest retrieved from reference TRBV5-1 and TRBJ1-6, is KAGVTQTPRYLIKTRGQQVTLSCSPISGHRSVSWYQQTPGQGLQFLFEYFSETQRNKGNFPGRFSGRQFSNSRSEMNVSTLELGDSALYLCATRQGTNNSPLHFGNGTRLTVT.

This clonotype was picked up a small number of times. V usage is TRBV10-3 and J usage is TRBJ2-5; 7 bases are shared with TRBD1. The CDR3 consists of 15 residues. Unmatched junction bases numbered 11, after V lost 5 bases and J lost 5 bases. The germline CDR1 and CDR2 sequences are ENHRY and SYGVKD. In DNA form, the CDR3 reads TGTGCCATCAGTACGAAAGGGGGCGGGTGGGAGACCCAGTACTTC. Translation gives CAISTKGGGWETQYF.

The sample holds many counts of this clonotype. The chain joins TRBV5-1 to TRBJ1-4, with 7 nucleotides matching TRBD1. Per the germline V gene, CDR1 is SGHRS and CDR2 is YFSETQ. The CDR3 runs 14 residues. J was trimmed by 8 bases and V by 0 bases; bases with no gene match: 4. Here the CDR3 reads CASSLEGAREKLFF. CDR3 sequence (DNA): TGCGCCAGCAGCTTGGAGGGGGCGCGGGAAAAACTGTTTTTT.

V usage is TRBV5-1 and J usage is TRBJ2-2; 14 bases fit TRBD2. V trimming: 0 bases; J trimming: 3 bases; junction bases outside the gene matches: 10. CDR3 length equals 20 residues. Germline assignment: CDR1 SGHRS and CDR2 YFSETQ. CDR3 sequence reads: CASSLVISTSGGADTGELFF. CDR3 DNA: TGCGCCAGCAGCTTGGTGATTTCGACTAGCGGGGGGGCAGACACCGGGGAGCTGTTTTTT.

This chain joins TRBV20-1 and TRBJ2-3; TRBD2 matches at 11 bases. The CDR3 runs to 19 residues. V trimming: 0 bases; J trimming: 1 base; junction bases outside the gene matches: 12. CDR1 and CDR2 (germline): DFQATT, SNEGSKA (reference sequence). The CDR3 DNA reads TGCAGTGCTAGAGACTTTCTAGCGGGGGGCCCCGGTGGCACAGATACGCAGTATTTT. It is translated as CSARDFLAGGPGGTDTQYF.

This clonotype has just a few counts. The rearrangement uses TRBV2 and TRBJ1-6; weak D call: TRBD1 (6 bases). Germline CDR1 reads SNHLY; CDR2 reads FYNNEI. The CDR3 is made up of 15 amino acids. Trimming took 6 bases from V and 4 from J, leaving 13 bases between them. Written as DNA, the CDR3 is TGTGCCAGCAGGCCACCGACAGGTTATAATTCACCCCTCCACTTT. Protein product: CASRPPTGYNSPLHF.

The J gene is TRBJ2-3, the V gene TRBV28; no clear D gene. The V gene lost 6 bases and the J gene lost 8 bases, with 12 bases spanning the gap. This CDR3 contains 12 residues. Germline V gene lookup returns CDR1 MDHEN and CDR2 SYDVKM. CDR3 sequence (DNA): TGTGCCAGCAGCCAAGACCCTGGTACGCAGTATTTT. It codes for CASSQDPGTQYF.

In its sample, this clonotype was seen a few times. The J gene is TRBJ1-2, the V gene TRBV20-1; the D is unclear. V shed 6 bases and J shed 6 bases, with 17 bases lying between them. The CDR3 has 13 residues. Germline values: CDR1 DFQATT, CDR2 SNEGSKA (reference sequence). This CDR3 reads CSAPKEGVDGYTF. CDR3 nucleotides: TGCAGTGCGCCCAAGGAGGGTGTTGATGGCTACACCTTC.

The chain is built from TRBV7-2 and TRBJ2-2; 8 bases are a match to TRBD1. The CDR3 consists of 14 residues. V lost 5 bases to trimming and J lost 6 bases; unmatched junction nucleotides: 5. In germline, CDR1 is SGHTA, CDR2 FQGNSA. The CDR3, as DNA: TGTGCCAGCAGCCATCCGACAGGGGCCGGGGAGCTGTTTTTT. Protein product: CASSHPTGAGELFF.

The chain couples TRBV6-1 to TRBJ2-3; unclear D gene. Germline V gives CDR1 MNHNS, CDR2 SASEGT. The V gene lost 7 bases and the J gene lost 6 bases, with 20 bases spanning the gap. This CDR3 has 15 amino acids. The CDR3 DNA follows: TGTGCCAGCACGACCGTCCCGGTGAACGTTGATACGCAGTATTTT. It yields the protein CASTTVPVNVDTQYF.

In this sample, this clonotype turned up a few times. The chain employs TRBV27 and TRBJ1-6, with a possible D match to TRBD1 (5 bases). The CDR3 totals 15 residues. V was shortened by 6 bases and J by 7 bases, with 16 bases between the two germline ends. In germline, CDR1 is MNHEY, CDR2 SMNVEV (reference sequence). CDR3: CASSPLGDWNSPLHF. The CDR3 region has the DNA TGTGCCAGCAGCCCTCTTGGGGACTGGAATTCACCCCTCCACTTT.

This clonotype has just a few counts. V gene TRBV5-5 combines with J gene TRBJ2-7, with TRBD1 as a possible D gene (6 bases). Per the germline V gene, CDR1 is SGHKS and CDR2 is YYEKEE (reference sequence). This CDR3 contains 14 residues. Trimming shortened V by 0 bases and J by 6 bases, and 13 bases separated the two germline ends. As DNA, the CDR3 is TGTGCCAGCAGCTTGGGTTCAGGGGTTGGCGAGCAGTACGTC. Amino acids: CASSLGSGVGEQYV.

The CDR3 DNA reads TGTGCCAGCTCACCAGCCGACAGACCCTATGGCTACACCTTC. It is translated as CASSPADRPYGYTF. V usage is TRBV18 and J usage is TRBJ1-2; tentatively, D is TRBD1 (5 bases). The CDR3 extends over 14 amino acids. Germline values: CDR1 KGHSH, CDR2 LQKENI. V was trimmed by 2 bases and J by 4 bases, leaving 11 bases between them.

V is TRBV7-8 and J is TRBJ1-2; D call uncertain. CDR1 SGHVS and CDR2 FQNEAQ come from the germline V gene. The V and J ends lost 1 base and 3 bases respectively, with 15 bases between them. This CDR3 has 16 residues. The CDR3 DNA follows: TGTGCCAGCAGCTTAGGTAACAGACCCACCGACTATGGCTACACCTTC. Translating it yields CASSLGNRPTDYGYTF.

The chain uses TRBV12-3 or TRBV12-4 and TRBJ2-1; D assignment may be TRBD1 or TRBD2 (7 bases each). CDR3 size: 14 residues. The V end was cut by 6 bases, the J end by 4 bases, with 13 bases between. DNA of the CDR3: TGTGCCAGCAGAAGCGGGACAGATTACAATGAGCAGTTCTTC. This encodes CASRSGTDYNEQFF.

The chain links TRBV5-4 to TRBJ2-3; D not resolved. The CDR3 sequence is 15 residues long. Between the trimmed V and J ends, which lost 2 bases and 6 bases, there was a span of 16 bases. Germline CDR1 reads SGHNT; CDR2 reads YYREEE (reference sequence). CDR3 sequence (DNA): TGTGCCAGCAGCTTAGATCGGGTCGGGCCGGATACGCAGTATTTT. As protein: CASSLDRVGPDTQYF.

This clonotype was observed a few times. This chain uses TRBV4-2 with TRBJ1-2; TRBD1 is a possible D gene (6 bases). The germline V and J ends were trimmed by 0 bases and 3 bases, with 11 bases remaining between them. The germline V gene has CDR1 LGHNA and CDR2 YNFKEQ. This CDR3 comprises 15 residues. The CDR3 bases are TGTGCCAGCAGCCAAGATAACAGGGCCCACTATGGCTACACCTTC. Amino acid sequence: CASSQDNRAHYGYTF.

The chain combines TRBV5-1 with TRBJ2-3, with TRBD2 matching over 10 bases. The CDR3 has 13 residues. The V gene's germline CDR1 is SGHRS and CDR2 YFSETQ. With V trimmed by 2 bases and J by 15 bases, 9 bases remained unmatched. CDR3 region: CASSLAGGHLGYF. The CDR3 DNA follows: TGCGCCAGCAGCTTAGCGGGGGGGCATCTGGGATATTTT.